This passage covers 19 T cell receptor beta chains from one sample sequenced in a study of shared clonotypes between healthy human individuals. TCRdb's table, derived via immunoSEQ multiplex PCR, lists solely in-frame clones and lacks some. In the table there are 450,000 to 500,000 clones, about 79% of which are singletons. The sequencing sample was made of PBMCs. These receptors were collected from a woman between 35 and 50 years old in good health. Some clones in this sample may be carry-over from other donors' samples.

This clone occurred many times. The identical CDR3 is also encoded by other nucleotide sequences in the sample. The V gene is TRBV30, the J gene TRBJ1-1; unclear D gene. The length of the CDR3 is 13 residues. The germline V and J ends were trimmed by 5 bases and 1 base, with 11 bases remaining between them. Germline loops: CDR1 GTSNPN, CDR2 SVGIG (reference sequence). The CDR3 loop is CAWDRNENTEAFF. Here the CDR3 DNA reads TGTGCCTGGGACCGTAATGAGAACACTGAAGCTTTCTTT.

The sample holds a few counts of this clone. In the same sample, other DNA sequences code for this CDR3. J is TRBJ2-7 and V is TRBV28; 13 bases map to TRBD2. CDR1 and CDR2 from the germline V gene are MDHEN and SYDVKM. V lost 6 bases, J lost 4 bases, and 3 bases stayed unmatched. The CDR3 totals 14 residues. The CDR3 DNA is TGTGCCAGCAGCCCGGGACTAGCGGGATACGAGCAGTACTTC. It yields the protein CASSPGLAGYEQYF. Full variable domain (rest looked up from reference TRBV28 and TRBJ2-7): DVKVTQSSRYLVKRTGEKVFLECVQDMDHENMFWYRQDPGLGLRLIYFSYDVKMKEKGDIPEGYSVSREKKERFSLILESASTNQTSMYLCASSPGLAGYEQYFGPGTRLTVT.

V and J are TRBV5-1 and TRBJ2-7; TRBD2 agrees at 7 bases. The CDR3 has 14 amino acids. Trimming cost V 2 bases and J 2 bases; bases outside gene matches: 4. CDR1 and CDR2 from the germline V gene are SGHRS and YFSETQ. The CDR3 sequence is CASSFSGPPYEQYF. The CDR3 coding sequence is TGCGCCAGCAGCTTTAGCGGGCCACCCTACGAGCAGTACTTC.

In the case of this clone: Given a much more abundant clone one base away, this may be a read error. The V call is TRBV30, the J call TRBJ2-7; D not resolved. The germline gives CDR1 GTSNPN, CDR2 SVGIG (reference sequence). The CDR3 runs to 12 residues. The CDR3 sequence: CAWSVTPYDQYF. CDR3 in DNA: TGTGCCTGGAGTGTTACACCCTACGATCAGTACTTC.

The J gene is TRBJ1-1, the V gene TRBV27; D gene uncertain. CDR1 MNHEY and CDR2 SMNVEV come from the germline V gene (reference sequence). CDR3 length: 14 amino acids. Trimming cost V 4 bases and J 0 bases, with 9 bases left between them. CDR3 sequence (DNA): TGTGCCAGCAGTTCCCCGACACTGAACACTGAAGCTTTCTTT. The encoded protein is CASSSPTLNTEAFF.

CDR3 sequence (DNA): TGTGCCCCCAGCTGGGGAGGCGGGAACTACGAGCAGTACTTC. Translation gives CAPSWGGGNYEQYF. V and J are TRBV5-4 and TRBJ2-7; the D gene is possibly TRBD2 (6 bases). The V gene lost 10 bases and the J gene lost 3 bases, with 20 bases spanning the gap. Germline V CDR1 and CDR2: SGHNT, YYREEE (reference sequence). There are 14 residues in the CDR3.

The chain has TRBV27 and TRBJ1-3; D gene ambiguous. V lost 2 bases and J lost 4, with 6 bases in between. Germline assignment: CDR1 MNHEY and CDR2 SMNVEV (reference sequence). The CDR3 has 13 amino acids. CDR3 bases: TGTGCCAGCAGTTTAGCAAGAGGAAACACCATATATTTT. Translated: CASSLARGNTIYF.

A remark on this clone: The same CDR3 is also encoded by other DNA sequences in this sample. CDR3: CASSLDVNTEAFF. The CDR3 DNA follows: TGTGCCAGCAGCTTAGATGTAAACACTGAAGCTTTCTTT. The chain couples TRBV7-8 to TRBJ1-1; no definite D call. Germline CDR1 SGHVS, CDR2 FQNEAQ. CDR3 length equals 13 residues. Trimming stripped 1 base from V and 2 bases from J, with 5 bases between.

V and J are TRBV4-1 and TRBJ2-3; D might be TRBD1 (5 bases). CDR1 is MGHRA and CDR2 is YSYEKL in the germline V gene. This CDR3 has 16 residues. Between the trimmed V and J ends, which lost 2 bases and 5 bases, there was a span of 17 bases. The CDR3 DNA sequence: TGCGCCAGCAGCCAACCCCCAGGGTGGGTCGGAGATACGCAGTATTTT. This codes for CASSQPPGWVGDTQYF.

In DNA, the CDR3 is TGTGCCAGCTCACAGCGCCAGGACTACTACGAGCAGTACTTC. Protein sequence: CASSQRQDYYEQYF. The V and J genes are TRBV18 and TRBJ2-7; D perhaps matches TRBD2 (6 bases). The length of the CDR3 is 14 residues. The V end was cut by 4 bases, the J end by 3 bases, with 13 bases between. Germline CDR1 KGHSH, CDR2 LQKENI.

In its sample, this clone was seen a few times. The chain couples TRBV9 to TRBJ1-3; D may be TRBD1 (5 bases). The CDR3 contains 17 residues. CDR1 SGDLS and CDR2 YYNGEE come from the germline V gene. Deletions cut 2 bases from V and 0 bases from J, with 15 bases between. CDR3: CASSVENRPRSGNTIYF. CDR3 coding DNA: TGTGCCAGCAGCGTTGAAAACAGGCCTCGCTCTGGAAACACCATATATTTT.

This sequence joins TRBV19 and TRBJ1-5; the D gene is possibly TRBD1 (6 bases). V lost 8 bases to trimming and J lost 0 bases, with 14 bases between them. The germline CDR1 and CDR2 sequences are LNHDA and SQIVND (reference sequence). The CDR3 consists of 15 residues. This CDR3 is CASVRTANSNQPQHF. CDR3 sequence (DNA): TGTGCCAGTGTCAGGACAGCTAATAGCAATCAGCCCCAGCATTTT.

The rearrangement uses TRBV5-1 and TRBJ2-7, with TRBD1 matching over 7 bases. Trimming cost V 3 bases and J 1 base; bases outside gene matches: 7. This CDR3 region has 15 residues. The V gene's germline CDR1 is SGHRS and CDR2 YFSETQ. CDR3 sequence: CASSSRQGESYEQYF. The CDR3 DNA reads TGCGCCAGCAGCTCCCGTCAGGGGGAGTCCTACGAGCAGTACTTC. Together with reference TRBV5-1 and TRBJ2-7, the CDR3 gives the full variable domain: KAGVTQTPRYLIKTRGQQVTLSCSPISGHRSVSWYQQTPGQGLQFLFEYFSETQRNKGNFPGRFSGRQFSNSRSEMNVSTLELGDSALYLCASSSRQGESYEQYFGPGTRLTVT.

This chain joins TRBV7-8 and TRBJ1-1; D perhaps matches TRBD1 (6 bases). The length of the CDR3 is 15 residues. Trimming removed 5 bases from V and 1 base from J, with 14 bases in between. CDR1 is SGHVS, CDR2 FQNEAQ, per germline. CDR3: CASSPDWGANTEAFF. CDR3 nucleotides: TGTGCCAGCAGCCCCGACTGGGGGGCGAACACTGAAGCTTTCTTT.

A single count supports this clone. CDR3 DNA: TGTGCCAGCAGTGACCCTGGACAGGGAACTTCGTCTAATGAAAAACTGTTTTTT. Translating it yields CASSDPGQGTSSNEKLFF. The chain recombines TRBV2 with TRBJ1-4; TRBD1 matches at 8 bases. V gave up 3 bases and J gave up 3 bases; unmatched junction bases: 12. From germline, CDR1 is SNHLY and CDR2 FYNNEI. This CDR3 is built from 18 residues.

The V call is TRBV15, the J call TRBJ1-2; 10 bases map to TRBD1. This CDR3 contains 15 residues. The V segment lost 1 base and the J segment 3 bases; nucleotides outside the gene matches: 2. Per germline, CDR1 LNHNV and CDR2 YYDKDF (reference sequence). This CDR3 reads CATSRGTGGYYGYTF. The CDR3 region has the DNA TGTGCCACCAGCAGAGGGACAGGGGGATACTATGGCTACACCTTC. The variable domain in full, with the rest retrieved from reference TRBV15 and TRBJ1-2, is DAMVIQNPRYQVTQFGKPVTLSCSQTLNHNVMYWYQQKSSQAPKLLFHYYDKDFNNEADTPDNFQSRRPNTSFCFLDIRSPGLGDTAMYLCATSRGTGGYYGYTFGSGTRLTVV.

The chain is built from TRBV7-9 and TRBJ2-3, with D uncertain. CDR1 is SEHNR and CDR2 is FQNEAQ in the germline V gene (reference sequence). V lost 3 bases and J lost 4, with 8 bases in between. This CDR3 region has 13 residues. This chain's CDR3 is CASSFSTPDTQYF. CDR3 sequence (DNA): TGTGCCAGCAGCTTTTCAACCCCAGATACGCAGTATTTT.

The V and J genes are TRBV6-4 and TRBJ2-5, with 7 bases that match TRBD2. Germline assignment: CDR1 MRHNA and CDR2 SNTAGT. V shed 3 bases and J 2 bases; nucleotides not matched to a gene: 6. The CDR3 totals 15 residues. The CDR3 DNA is TGTGCCAGCAGTGAAGGAGCGGGAAGGCAAGAGACCCAGTACTTC. Encoded protein: CASSEGAGRQETQYF.

The chain joins TRBV5-8 to TRBJ1-4, with 9 bases identical to TRBD1. Trimming at V came to 3 bases and at J to 7 bases, leaving 4 bases not matched to a gene. The CDR3 loop spans 14 amino acids. Germline values: CDR1 SGHTS, CDR2 YDEGEE. The CDR3 here is CASSSGTGPEKLFF. The CDR3, as DNA: TGTGCCAGCAGCTCCGGGACAGGGCCTGAAAAACTGTTTTTT. Drawing the rest from reference TRBV5-8 and TRBJ1-4, the complete variable domain is EAGVTQSPTHLIKTRGQQATLRCSPISGHTSVYWYQQALGLGLQFLLWYDEGEERNRGNFPPRFSGRQFPNYSSELNVNALELEDSALYLCASSSGTGPEKLFFGSGTQLSVL.